This T cell receptor beta chain was identified in a study of tumor-infiltrating lymphocytes in localized non-small cell lung cancer. Study as a whole: The cohort mixed smokers and never-smokers, several histologies, and some post-neoadjuvant-chemotherapy samples.

The germline V gene has CDR1 LGHNT and CDR2 FRNRAP. The CDR3 loop spans 13 amino acids. Trimming left V 9 bases short and J 2 bases short, with 14 bases between. The repertoire was sequenced with immunoSEQ multiplex PCR; TCRdb's copy has only in-frame clones and lacks some. Of some 6,600 clones listed, less than 80% are singletons. This sequence was found in a human donor with non-small cell lung cancer. The sample was lung tumor tissue. V gene TRBV12-5 combines with J gene TRBJ2-7; maybe TRBD1 (6 bases). CDR3 bases: TGTGCTAGCCGCTTGACAGGAACCTACGAGCAGTACTTC. Protein sequence: CASRLTGTYEQYF.